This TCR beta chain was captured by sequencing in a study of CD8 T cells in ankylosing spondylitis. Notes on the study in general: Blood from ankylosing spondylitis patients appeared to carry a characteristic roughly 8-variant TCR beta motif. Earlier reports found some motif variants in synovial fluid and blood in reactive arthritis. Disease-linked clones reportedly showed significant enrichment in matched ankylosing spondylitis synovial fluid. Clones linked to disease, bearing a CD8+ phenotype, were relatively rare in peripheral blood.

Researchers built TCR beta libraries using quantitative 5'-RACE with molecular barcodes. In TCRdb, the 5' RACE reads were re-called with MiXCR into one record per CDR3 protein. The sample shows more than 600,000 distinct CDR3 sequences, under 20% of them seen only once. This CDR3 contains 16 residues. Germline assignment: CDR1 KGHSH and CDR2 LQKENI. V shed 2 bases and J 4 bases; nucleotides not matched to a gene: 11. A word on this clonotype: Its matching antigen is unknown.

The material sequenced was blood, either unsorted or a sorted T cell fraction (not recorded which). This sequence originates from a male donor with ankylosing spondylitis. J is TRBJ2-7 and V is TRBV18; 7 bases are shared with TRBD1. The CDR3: CASSPVARGNSYEQYF. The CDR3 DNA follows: TGTGCCAGCTCACCAGTCGCCAGGGGGAATTCTTACGAGCAGTACTTC.